The 6 T cell receptor beta chains below come from one sample, sequenced in a study of T cells in Graves' hyperthyroidism and ophthalmopathy. From RNA transcripts, TCR beta CDR3 regions were amplified. With the HTBI primer set, the TCR CDR3 went through a first round of RT-PCR. Using its own MiXCR run on the multiplex PCR reads, TCRdb lists one record per CDR3 protein. The sample consists of 300,000 to 450,000 distinct CDR3 sequences, roughly 15% of them appearing once. The source material was blood. These receptor sequences come from a woman in her 30s with Graves' ophthalmopathy.

This clonotype was seen ten or more times. The genes are TRBV27 and TRBJ2-2; 9 bases map to TRBD2. Germline V lookup: CDR1 MNHEY, CDR2 SMNVEV (reference sequence). CDR3 length: 18 amino acids. The V gene end was trimmed by 1 base and the J gene end by 8 bases; junction bases not matched to a gene: 14. The CDR3 DNA reads TGTGCCAGCAGTTTATGGGCTAGCGGGGAGAGCCACCAAGGGGAGCTGTTTTTT. Amino acid sequence: CASSLWASGESHQGELFF.

This clonotype occurred many times. J is TRBJ1-5 and V is TRBV2; D unclear. Germline V CDR1 and CDR2: SNHLY, FYNNEI. The CDR3 runs to 17 residues. V lost 4 bases, J lost 3 bases, and 19 bases lay in between. The CDR3 bases are TGTGCCAGCAGTGGTTTTAAGGGAATCAGTGACAATCAGCCCCAGCATTTT. Amino acid sequence: CASSGFKGISDNQPQHF.

This clonotype was observed a few times. The rearrangement uses TRBV10-2 and TRBJ2-7, with D possibly TRBD1 on 6 matching bases. Germline V gives CDR1 WSHSY, CDR2 SAAADI. The CDR3 spans 13 residues. V lost 3 bases and J lost 4, with 10 bases in between. CDR3 in amino acids: CASSEQGRYEQYF. CDR3 nucleotide sequence: TGCGCCAGCAGTGAACAGGGAAGGTACGAGCAGTACTTC.

This clonotype was seen many times. The DNA for the CDR3 is TGTGCCAGCAGCGCCCAGGGAAGCTGGGAGACCCAGTACTTC. This sequence encodes CASSAQGSWETQYF. The chain employs TRBV11-3 and TRBJ2-5, with D tentatively TRBD1 (5 bases). V was pared by 5 bases and J by 5 bases, with 15 bases between. Germline V gene data show CDR1 as SGHNT and CDR2 as YENEEA. This CDR3 has 14 residues.

This clonotype was recorded at least ten times. CDR3 bases: TGCGCCAGCAGCTTTTCGGCAAGTGCAGATACGCAGTATTTT. This codes for CASSFSASADTQYF. The rearrangement joins TRBV5-1 to TRBJ2-3, with D hard to call. Per the germline V gene, CDR1 is SGHRS and CDR2 is YFSETQ. The CDR3 loop spans 14 amino acids. The ends were cut back, 2 bases at V and 4 bases at J, with 11 bases in the middle.

This clonotype showed up many times. This chain uses TRBV24-1 with TRBJ2-1; 10 bases are a match to TRBD2. Germline CDR1 and CDR2: KGHDR and SFDVKD. This CDR3 is 16 amino acids long. J was trimmed by 4 bases and V by 4 bases; bases with no gene match: 6. CDR3 nucleotide sequence: TGTGCCACCAGTGACTTTAGCGGGGGGCAATACAATGAGCAGTTCTTC. It encodes CATSDFSGGQYNEQFF.